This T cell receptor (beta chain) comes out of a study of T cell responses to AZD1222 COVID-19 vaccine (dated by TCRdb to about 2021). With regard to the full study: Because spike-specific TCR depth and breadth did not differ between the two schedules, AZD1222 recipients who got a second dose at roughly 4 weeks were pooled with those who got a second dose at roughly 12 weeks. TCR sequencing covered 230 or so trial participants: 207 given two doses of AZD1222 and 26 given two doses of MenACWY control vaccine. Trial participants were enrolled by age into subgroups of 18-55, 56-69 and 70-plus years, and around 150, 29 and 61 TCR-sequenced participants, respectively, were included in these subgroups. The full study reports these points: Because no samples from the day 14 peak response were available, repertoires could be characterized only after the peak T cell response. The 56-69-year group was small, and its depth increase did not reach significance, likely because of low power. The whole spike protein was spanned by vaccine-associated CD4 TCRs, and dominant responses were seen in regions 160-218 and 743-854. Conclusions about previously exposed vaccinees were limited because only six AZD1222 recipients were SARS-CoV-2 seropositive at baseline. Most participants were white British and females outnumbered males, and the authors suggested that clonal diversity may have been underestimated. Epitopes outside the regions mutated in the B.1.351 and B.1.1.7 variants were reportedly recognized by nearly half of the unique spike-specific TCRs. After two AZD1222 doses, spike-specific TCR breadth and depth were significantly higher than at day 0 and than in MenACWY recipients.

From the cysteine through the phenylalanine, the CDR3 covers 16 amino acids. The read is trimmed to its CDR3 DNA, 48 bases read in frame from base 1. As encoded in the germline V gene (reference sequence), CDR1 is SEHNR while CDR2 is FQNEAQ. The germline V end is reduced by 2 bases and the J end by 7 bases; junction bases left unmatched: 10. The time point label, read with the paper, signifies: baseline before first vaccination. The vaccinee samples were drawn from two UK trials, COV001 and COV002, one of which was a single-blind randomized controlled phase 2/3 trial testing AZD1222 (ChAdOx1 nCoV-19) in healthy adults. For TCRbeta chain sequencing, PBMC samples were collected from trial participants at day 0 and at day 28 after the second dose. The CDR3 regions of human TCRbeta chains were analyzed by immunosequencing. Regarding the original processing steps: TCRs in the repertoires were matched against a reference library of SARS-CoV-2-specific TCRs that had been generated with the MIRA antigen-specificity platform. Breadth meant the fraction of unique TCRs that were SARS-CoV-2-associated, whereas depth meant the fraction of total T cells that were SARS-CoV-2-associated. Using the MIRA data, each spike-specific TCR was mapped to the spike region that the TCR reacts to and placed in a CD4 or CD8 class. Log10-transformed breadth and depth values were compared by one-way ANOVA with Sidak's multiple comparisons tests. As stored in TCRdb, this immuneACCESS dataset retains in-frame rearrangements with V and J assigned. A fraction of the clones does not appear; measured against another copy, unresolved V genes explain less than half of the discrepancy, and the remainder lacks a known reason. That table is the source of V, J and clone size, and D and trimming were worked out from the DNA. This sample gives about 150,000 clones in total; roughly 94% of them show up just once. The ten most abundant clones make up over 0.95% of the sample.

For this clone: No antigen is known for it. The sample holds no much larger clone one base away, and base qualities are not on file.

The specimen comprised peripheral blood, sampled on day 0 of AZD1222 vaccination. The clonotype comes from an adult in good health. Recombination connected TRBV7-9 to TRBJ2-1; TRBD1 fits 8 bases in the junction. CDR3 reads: CASSLPGQGARNEQFF. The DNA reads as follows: TGTGCCAGCAGCTTACCTGGTCAGGGGGCGCGGAATGAGCAGTTCTTC.